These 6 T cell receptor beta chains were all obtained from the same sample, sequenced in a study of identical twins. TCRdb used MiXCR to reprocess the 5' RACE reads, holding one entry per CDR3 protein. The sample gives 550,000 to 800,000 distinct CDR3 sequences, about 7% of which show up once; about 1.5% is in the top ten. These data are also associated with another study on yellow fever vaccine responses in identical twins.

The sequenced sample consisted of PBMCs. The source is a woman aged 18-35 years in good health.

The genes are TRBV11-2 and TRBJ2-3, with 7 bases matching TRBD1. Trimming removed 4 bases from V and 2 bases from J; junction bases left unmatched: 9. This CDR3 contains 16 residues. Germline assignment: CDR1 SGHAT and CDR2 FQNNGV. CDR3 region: CASSYPRGLVTDTQYF. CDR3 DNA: TGTGCCAGCAGCTACCCTAGGGGGCTCGTCACAGATACGCAGTATTTT.

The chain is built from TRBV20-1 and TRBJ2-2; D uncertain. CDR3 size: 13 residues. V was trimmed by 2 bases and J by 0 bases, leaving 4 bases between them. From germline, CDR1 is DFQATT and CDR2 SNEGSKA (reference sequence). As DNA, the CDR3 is TGCAGTGCTAGACAGTCGAACACCGGGGAGCTGTTTTTT. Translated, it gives CSARQSNTGELFF.

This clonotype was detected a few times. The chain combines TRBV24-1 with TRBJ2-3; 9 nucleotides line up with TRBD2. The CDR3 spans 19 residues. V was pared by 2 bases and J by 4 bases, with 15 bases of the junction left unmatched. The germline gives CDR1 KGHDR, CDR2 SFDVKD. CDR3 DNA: TGTGCCACCAGTGATTCCCATAACCTAGAGCGGGGGGCCCCAGATACGCAGTATTTT. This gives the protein CATSDSHNLERGAPDTQYF.

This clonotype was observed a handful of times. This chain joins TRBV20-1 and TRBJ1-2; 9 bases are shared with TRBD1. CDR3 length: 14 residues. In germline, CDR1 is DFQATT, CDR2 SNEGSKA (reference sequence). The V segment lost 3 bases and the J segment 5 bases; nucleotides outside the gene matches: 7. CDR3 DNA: TGCAGTGCTAGCCTCGGGACAGGGTATTATGGCTACACCTTC. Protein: CSASLGTGYYGYTF.

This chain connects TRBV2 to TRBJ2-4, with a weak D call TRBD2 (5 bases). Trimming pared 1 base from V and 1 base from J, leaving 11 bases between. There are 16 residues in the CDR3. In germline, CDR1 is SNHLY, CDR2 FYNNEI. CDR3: CASSEGPGSAKNIQYF. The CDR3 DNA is TGTGCCAGCAGTGAAGGGCCGGGGTCGGCCAAAAACATTCAGTACTTC.

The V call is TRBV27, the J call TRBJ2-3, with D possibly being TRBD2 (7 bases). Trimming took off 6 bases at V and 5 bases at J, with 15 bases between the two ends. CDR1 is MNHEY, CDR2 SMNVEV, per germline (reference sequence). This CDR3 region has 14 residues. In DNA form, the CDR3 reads TGTGCCAGCAGCCTTGGGGGGGCGATAGATACGCAGTATTTT. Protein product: CASSLGGAIDTQYF.